The 25 T cell receptor beta chains below were found in one sample sequenced in a study of blood T cell repertoires in COVID-19. Some clones are missing from TCRdb's copy, which holds only in-frame ones; the method was immunoSEQ multiplex PCR. Of a few hundred thousand clones listed, roughly 80% are singletons. Sequencing used peripheral blood. The receptors stem from a woman in her late teens or twenties with acute or convalescent COVID-19.

This clone was detected only once. V usage is TRBV24-1 and J usage is TRBJ2-1; D uncertain. The CDR3 loop spans 15 amino acids. The germline V and J ends were trimmed by 3 bases and 4 bases, with 12 bases remaining between them. The V gene's germline CDR1 is KGHDR and CDR2 SFDVKD. The CDR3 protein is CATSDIQAQYNEQFF. In nucleotides, the CDR3 is TGTGCCACCAGTGATATCCAGGCCCAATACAATGAGCAGTTCTTC.

The chain employs TRBV19 and TRBJ2-7, with TRBD1 matching over 7 bases. The J segment lost 3 bases and the V segment lost 6 bases, leaving 11 bases of the junction unmatched. The germline CDR1 and CDR2 sequences are LNHDA and SQIVND (reference sequence). The CDR3 runs to 15 residues. The CDR3 loop reads CASSTGVLSVYEQYF. The CDR3 region has the DNA TGTGCCAGTAGCACAGGGGTGTTATCCGTCTACGAGCAGTACTTC.

The chain employs TRBV27 and TRBJ1-6; the D is unclear. V gave up 10 bases and J gave up 5 bases, with 15 bases separating them. The germline CDR1 and CDR2 sequences are MNHEY and SMNVEV (reference sequence). CDR3 length: 14 residues. The CDR3 region has the DNA TGTGCCACCGGGTGGAACTCTGATAATTCACCCCTCCACTTT. It specifies CATGWNSDNSPLHF.

The chain recombines TRBV19 with TRBJ2-2, with 10 bases lining up with TRBD2. J gave up 5 bases and V 5 bases, and 8 bases lay outside the gene matches. Germline lookup yields CDR1 LNHDA and CDR2 SQIVND (reference sequence). This CDR3 comprises 16 residues. The CDR3 loop is CASSRALAGVTGELFF. The CDR3 DNA sequence: TGTGCCAGTAGTCGGGCTCTAGCGGGAGTTACCGGGGAGCTGTTTTTT.

The DNA for the CDR3 is TGTGCCAGCAGCTCCCAAGGGACACACTCCTACGAGCAGTACTTC. Translated, it gives CASSSQGTHSYEQYF. The chain is built from TRBV6-6 and TRBJ2-7; the D gene is possibly TRBD1 (6 bases). V lost 6 bases to trimming and J lost 0 bases, with 15 bases between them. This CDR3 has 15 residues. Germline V gene lookup returns CDR1 MNHNY and CDR2 SVGAGI (reference sequence).

The table lists this clone with a few counts. The J gene is TRBJ1-5, the V gene TRBV27, with a weak D call TRBD1 (5 bases). CDR1 MNHEY and CDR2 SMNVEV come from the germline V gene (reference sequence). The CDR3 sequence is 13 residues long. The V gene lost 3 bases and the J gene lost 6 bases, with 9 bases spanning the gap. CDR3: CASSLGGFQPQHF. The CDR3, as DNA: TGTGCCAGCAGTTTGGGGGGGTTTCAGCCCCAGCATTTT.

The chain is built from TRBV7-8 and TRBJ2-7, with 11 nucleotides matching TRBD2. J was trimmed by 6 bases and V by 4 bases; bases with no gene match: 8. Germline assignment: CDR1 SGHVS and CDR2 FQNEAQ. This CDR3 has 15 amino acids. CDR3 region: CASSSLAGVSREQYF. In DNA, the CDR3 is TGTGCCAGCAGCTCACTAGCGGGAGTATCCCGCGAGCAGTACTTC.

This clone was counted many times. In the same sample, other DNA sequences code for this CDR3. V is TRBV29-1 and J is TRBJ1-1, with 7 bases lining up with TRBD1. Germline V CDR1 and CDR2: SQVTM, ANQGSEA. The trim removed 6 bases at V and 0 bases at J, leaving 4 bases unmatched. The CDR3 is 13 residues long. The CDR3 coding sequence is TGCAGCGTGGCGGGACAGTTGAACACTGAAGCTTTCTTT. Encoded protein: CSVAGQLNTEAFF.

This clone was seen just once. V and J are TRBV4-3 and TRBJ1-6; 7 bases match TRBD1. With V trimmed by 3 bases and J by 7 bases, 12 bases remained unmatched. Germline V CDR1 and CDR2: LGHNA, YSLEER. The CDR3 spans 17 residues. The DNA of the CDR3 is TGCGCCAGCAGCCACGATACAGGGGTGTCGAGGAATTCACCCCTCCACTTT. It codes for CASSHDTGVSRNSPLHF.

This clone was counted a few times. The gene calls are TRBV25-1 and TRBJ1-1, with 8 bases identical to TRBD1. Germline values: CDR1 MGHDK, CDR2 SYGVNS. The V segment lost 0 bases and the J segment 8 bases; nucleotides outside the gene matches: 2. CDR3 length equals 13 residues. The CDR3 sequence is CASSEYRGREAFF. DNA for the CDR3: TGTGCCAGCAGTGAATACAGGGGGCGAGAAGCTTTCTTT.

The chain joins TRBV27 to TRBJ1-6, with D unclear. Trimming left V 6 bases short and J 9 bases short, with 15 bases between. CDR1 and CDR2 from the germline V gene are MNHEY and SMNVEV (reference sequence). The length of the CDR3 is 14 residues. CDR3 region: CASRRAGSSSPLHF. The CDR3 DNA is TGTGCCAGCAGACGAGCAGGATCGAGTTCACCCCTCCACTTT.

The chain is built from TRBV9 and TRBJ1-1, with D possibly being TRBD1 (6 bases). The V end lost 4 bases, the J end lost 2 bases, and 18 bases lay between the germline ends. Germline V gene data show CDR1 as SGDLS and CDR2 as YYNGEE. The CDR3 loop spans 16 amino acids. The CDR3 nucleotides read TGTGCCAGCAGCTCGGGGGGCCGGGCGCCAAACACTGAAGCTTTCTTT. The encoded protein is CASSSGGRAPNTEAFF. Supplemented by reference TRBV9 and TRBJ1-1, the full variable domain reads DSGVTQTPKHLITATGQRVTLRCSPRSGDLSVYWYQQSLDQGLQFLIQYYNGEERAKGNILERFSAQQFPDLHSELNLSSLELGDSALYFCASSSGGRAPNTEAFFGQGTRLTVV.

The sample holds a few counts of this clone. This chain uses TRBV25-1 with TRBJ2-7; D might be TRBD1 (6 bases). CDR1 and CDR2 from the germline V gene are MGHDK and SYGVNS. The CDR3 contains 13 residues. Trimming stripped 7 bases from V and 1 base from J, with 11 bases between. CDR3: CASNGRGSYEQYF. The CDR3 DNA reads TGTGCCAGCAACGGCAGGGGTTCCTACGAGCAGTACTTC.

This clone was found a few times. The CDR3 nucleotides read TGTGCCAGCAGTTTTCTCGACAGACCGAACACTGAAGCTTTCTTT. As protein: CASSFLDRPNTEAFF. The gene calls are TRBV27 and TRBJ1-1, with D possibly being TRBD1 (5 bases). Germline V CDR1 and CDR2: MNHEY, SMNVEV (reference sequence). This CDR3 has 15 amino acids. The V end was cut by 3 bases, the J end by 1 base, with 12 bases between.

The V gene is TRBV10-3, the J gene TRBJ2-3; 11 nucleotides line up with TRBD2. J gave up 6 bases and V 10 bases, and 12 bases lay outside the gene matches. This CDR3 has 15 residues. CDR1 is ENHRY and CDR2 is SYGVKD in the germline V gene. The CDR3 bases are TGTGCCACCTTAGGGGCTAGCGGGAGGCAGGATACGCAGTATTTT. Protein: CATLGASGRQDTQYF.

This rearrangement joins TRBV7-9 to TRBJ1-2; tentative D call: TRBD1 (6 bases). Germline CDR1 reads SEHNR; CDR2 reads FQNEAQ (reference sequence). This CDR3 spans 14 amino acids. The V end was cut by 5 bases, the J end by 8 bases, with 18 bases between. The CDR3 region has the DNA TGTGCCAGCAGCAGACGACAGGAGACAAGAGGCTACACCTTC. It yields the protein CASSRRQETRGYTF. The whole variable domain, remainder taken from reference TRBV7-9 and TRBJ1-2, is DTGVSQNPRHKITKRGQNVTFRCDPISEHNRLYWYRQTLGQGPEFLTYFQNEAQLEKSRLLSDRFSAERPKGSFSTLEIQRTEQGDSAMYLCASSRRQETRGYTFGSGTRLTVV.

The V call is TRBV2, the J call TRBJ2-3; 11 bases line up with TRBD2. Germline V gene sequence: CDR1 SNHLY, CDR2 FYNNEI. Trimming at V came to 8 bases and at J to 2 bases, leaving 3 bases not matched to a gene. This CDR3 spans 14 amino acids. CDR3 DNA: TGTGCCAGCGGGACTAGCGGATACACAGATACGCAGTATTTT. Protein sequence: CASGTSGYTDTQYF.

This chain uses TRBV5-1 with TRBJ1-6; 7 bases fit TRBD1. Germline lookup yields CDR1 SGHRS and CDR2 YFSETQ. Losses at the gene ends were 0 bases for V and 10 bases for J; bases not matched to a gene: 4. This CDR3 region has 14 residues. CDR3 coding DNA: TGCGCCAGCAGCTTGGCGACAGGGCGGTCACCCCTCCACTTT. This gives the protein CASSLATGRSPLHF.

The chain combines TRBV5-1 with TRBJ2-5; the match to TRBD2 covers 9 bases. The CDR3 contains 15 residues. Germline lookup yields CDR1 SGHRS and CDR2 YFSETQ. The junction had 4 bases not matched to a gene; V was cut back by 2 bases and J by 2 bases. The CDR3 is CASSFGLAGQETQYF. The CDR3 DNA reads TGCGCCAGCAGCTTTGGGCTAGCGGGGCAAGAGACCCAGTACTTC.

With regard to this clone: The junction shows a germline mismatch at one end, possibly a read error. V and J are TRBV28 and TRBJ2-7; 8 bases fit TRBD1. Germline V gives CDR1 MDHEN, CDR2 SYDVKM. This CDR3 is 15 amino acids long. The CDR3 reads CGSAGPGQGLYEQYF. The CDR3, as DNA: TGTGGCAGCGCAGGACCTGGACAGGGCTTATACGAGCAGTACTTC.

The chain carries TRBV5-6 and TRBJ1-4; 9 bases agree with TRBD1. Germline V gene sequence: CDR1 SGHDT, CDR2 YYEEEE. This CDR3 region has 13 residues. V gave up 7 bases and J gave up 8 bases; unmatched junction bases: 6. The CDR3 loop is CASGATGGEKLFF. The CDR3 DNA is TGTGCCAGCGGAGCGACAGGGGGGGAAAAACTGTTTTTT.

The chain carries TRBV19 and TRBJ2-7; D unresolved. The CDR3 length is 15 residues. Looked up from germline, CDR1 is LNHDA and CDR2 is SQIVND (reference sequence). Trimming left V 4 bases short and J 3 bases short, with 16 bases between. CDR3 sequence (DNA): TGTGCCAGTAGTACTTCCCATACCCTATTCTACGAGCAGTACTTC. Protein: CASSTSHTLFYEQYF.

The CDR3 nucleotides read TGTGCCAGCAGCTTGGCGGGGGGACAGGGGGCCCCTAACTATGGCTACACCTTC. Translated: CASSLAGGQGAPNYGYTF. V gene TRBV5-4 combines with J gene TRBJ1-2; 12 positions agree with TRBD1. V dropped 0 bases and J dropped 0; count of bases not matched to a gene: 6. The CDR3 sequence is 18 residues long. CDR1 SGHNT and CDR2 YYREEE come from the germline V gene (reference sequence). Full variable domain (outside the CDR3, taken from reference TRBV5-4 and TRBJ1-2): ETGVTQSPTHLIKTRGQQVTLRCSSQSGHNTVSWYQQALGQGPQFIFQYYREEENGRGNFPPRFSGLQFPNYSSELNVNALELDDSALYLCASSLAGGQGAPNYGYTFGSGTRLTVV.

The V gene is TRBV7-8, the J gene TRBJ2-1, with D possibly being TRBD2 (5 bases). Trimming removed 4 bases at V and 5 bases at J, with 15 bases between. The CDR3 contains 15 residues. Germline V gene lookup returns CDR1 SGHVS and CDR2 FQNEAQ. The CDR3 DNA follows: TGTGCCAGCAGCTCGTTTCATGACGGGGACAATGAGCAGTTCTTC. Translated: CASSSFHDGDNEQFF.

V is TRBV2 and J is TRBJ2-1, with 10 bases that match TRBD1. The CDR3 runs to 14 residues. CDR1 and CDR2 from the germline V gene are SNHLY and FYNNEI. V dropped 10 bases and J dropped 8; count of bases not matched to a gene: 11. The CDR3 reads CANYRDRGFYEQFF. As DNA, the CDR3 is TGTGCCAACTACCGGGACAGGGGTTTCTATGAGCAGTTCTTC.